This paragraph covers one T cell receptor (beta chain) sequence. Its antigen is currently unknown. The same CDR3 arises from other DNA sequences in this sample as well. What was sequenced were expressed TCRB transcripts, since all of the isolated RNA had been reverse transcribed. Here immunoSEQ multiplex PCR was the method, and the copy in TCRdb shows in-frame clones only, minus some. The sample has a few hundred thousand clones; approximately 13% are singletons. Germline trimming cut 3 bases from V and 1 base from J; bases unmatched to any gene: 2. The CDR3 is made up of 14 amino acids. Germline CDR1 reads GTSNPN; CDR2 reads SVGIG (reference sequence). This sample was taken from a study of beta chain features in type 1 diabetes. Study-wide findings and caveats: In all four CD4+ subsets, TCRB CDR3 length was significantly, moderately reduced in type 1 diabetes.

The genes are TRBV30 and TRBJ1-1, with 10 nucleotides matching TRBD1. Material for sequencing was naive CD4+ T cells from blood. This TCR was sampled from a woman aged 18-35 years with type 1 diabetes. The CDR3, as DNA: TGTGCCTGGAGCAGGGACAGGGGGAACACTGAAGCTTTCTTT. This encodes CAWSRDRGNTEAFF.